One and the same sample provided the 29 T cell receptor beta chains below, sequenced in a study of T cells in pancreatic ductal adenocarcinoma. The selected patients with pancreatic ductal adenocarcinoma had surgery but no neoadjuvant therapy. TCRdb's table, derived via immunoSEQ multiplex PCR, lists solely in-frame clones and lacks some. The profile shows about 100,000 clones, roughly 96% of them singletons. Specimen: PBMCs. The receptor source for this set is a human donor with pancreatic ductal adenocarcinoma.

This rearrangement joins TRBV27 to TRBJ1-1; no firm D call. The V gene lost 3 bases and the J gene lost 0 bases, with 5 bases spanning the gap. The CDR3 loop spans 13 amino acids. The V gene's germline CDR1 is MNHEY and CDR2 SMNVEV (reference sequence). This chain's CDR3 is CASSFSLNTEAFF. DNA for the CDR3: TGTGCCAGCAGTTTTTCCTTGAACACTGAAGCTTTCTTT.

The chain carries TRBV19 and TRBJ2-2; 8 nucleotides align to TRBD1. The CDR3 is 14 amino acids. CDR1 is LNHDA, CDR2 SQIVND, per germline (reference sequence). V lost 5 bases and J lost 4; bases outside the gene matches: 3. The CDR3 here is CASSRTGFTGELFF. CDR3 sequence (DNA): TGTGCCAGTAGTCGGACAGGGTTCACCGGGGAGCTGTTTTTT.

This chain connects TRBV4-1 to TRBJ2-7, with 10 bases aligning to TRBD1. Germline-derived CDR1 and CDR2 are MGHRA and YSYEKL. After removal of 4 bases from V and 4 bases from J, the junction contained 7 bases not matched to a gene. The length of the CDR3 is 15 residues. The CDR3 DNA is TGCGCCAGCAGCCCCACGGGACAGGGGCTTTACGAGCAGTACTTC. Its translation: CASSPTGQGLYEQYF.

This chain links TRBV7-2 with TRBJ2-4; D might be TRBD2 (6 bases). The V gene's germline CDR1 is SGHTA and CDR2 FQGNSA. The V and J ends lost 8 bases and 3 bases respectively, with 14 bases between them. The CDR3 consists of 14 residues. The chain's CDR3 is CASGFAGIKNIQYF. CDR3 sequence (DNA): TGTGCCAGCGGGTTTGCGGGGATCAAAAACATTCAGTACTTC.

J is TRBJ2-3 and V is TRBV5-6; 7 bases agree with TRBD1. Trimming took 6 bases from V and 0 from J; bases not matched to a gene: 4. The CDR3 loop spans 14 amino acids. Germline V lookup: CDR1 SGHDT, CDR2 YYEEEE. CDR3 nucleotide sequence: TGTGCCAGCATCAACAGGGGAAGCACAGATACGCAGTATTTT. As protein: CASINRGSTDTQYF.

The rearrangement uses TRBV2 and TRBJ2-2, with a tentative D call TRBD1 (7 bases). The V end was cut by 1 base, the J end by 5 bases, with 11 bases between. The CDR3 is 15 residues long. The germline gives CDR1 SNHLY, CDR2 FYNNEI. In nucleotides, the CDR3 is TGTGCCAGCAGTGAAGGGCAGGGGGGTACCGGGGAGCTGTTTTTT. As protein: CASSEGQGGTGELFF.

The chain recombines TRBV18 with TRBJ1-3; 8 positions agree with TRBD1. The CDR3 covers 17 residues. The ends lost 6 bases at V and 0 bases at J; junction bases unmatched: 10. Germline-derived CDR1 and CDR2 are KGHSH and LQKENI. The DNA for the CDR3 is TGTGCCAGCTCGGACAGGGTTAACGGCAACTCTGGAAACACCATATATTTT. Translation gives CASSDRVNGNSGNTIYF.

The V call is TRBV6-6, the J call TRBJ2-7; a possible D gene is TRBD1 (6 bases). Deletions cut 6 bases from V and 5 bases from J, with 14 bases between. This CDR3 is 13 amino acids long. Germline V gene data show CDR1 as MNHNY and CDR2 as SVGAGI (reference sequence). CDR3 sequence (DNA): TGTGCCAGCAGGTCCTACCAGGGGCACGAGCAGTACTTC. Encoded protein: CASRSYQGHEQYF.

Points on this clone: One end of the junction is discordant with germline, which a read error may explain. The gene calls are TRBV7-8 and TRBJ2-1; tentatively, D is TRBD1 (6 bases). The length of the CDR3 is 13 residues. Germline CDR1 reads SGHVS; CDR2 reads FQNEAQ. CDR3 nucleotide sequence: TGTGCCAGCAGCCGCTACCAGGGGAGCCCCCCGGTCTTC. This codes for CASSRYQGSPPVF.

The CDR3: CSAQGGVGQPQHF. DNA of the CDR3: TGCAGCGCCCAGGGCGGGGTTGGTCAGCCCCAGCATTTT. V and J are TRBV29-1 and TRBJ1-5; TRBD1 might be the D (5 bases). Trimming pared 7 bases from V and 6 bases from J, leaving 16 bases between. Germline V gene data show CDR1 as SQVTM and CDR2 as ANQGSEA. CDR3 length: 13 amino acids.

The chain carries TRBV6-6 and TRBJ2-7; 11 bases line up with TRBD2. V lost 7 bases, J lost 6 bases, and 8 bases stayed unmatched. The CDR3 is 14 residues long. The germline gives CDR1 MNHNY, CDR2 SVGAGI (reference sequence). CDR3 residues: CASNPGLAGFEQYF. The DNA for the CDR3 is TGTGCCAGCAACCCCGGACTAGCGGGTTTCGAGCAGTACTTC.

The chain uses TRBV30 and TRBJ2-3, with D possibly TRBD2 on 6 matching bases. V lost 5 bases and J 2 bases, leaving 17 bases between the germline ends. This CDR3 region has 15 residues. Germline values: CDR1 GTSNPN, CDR2 SVGIG (reference sequence). The CDR3, as DNA: TGTGCCTGGTCCCCCTGGGAGGCGCTCACAGATACGCAGTATTTT. This translates into CAWSPWEALTDTQYF.

The rearrangement links TRBV29-1 to TRBJ2-7; TRBD1 matches at 8 bases. V was clipped by 7 bases and J by 3 bases; unmatched bases: 2. Germline V CDR1 and CDR2: SQVTM, ANQGSEA. The CDR3 extends over 11 amino acids. The CDR3 DNA is TGCAGCGCCGGGACAGGCTACGAGCAGTACTTC. Translation gives CSAGTGYEQYF.

The rearrangement links TRBV28 to TRBJ1-5; the D gene is possibly TRBD1 (6 bases). Trimming shortened V by 6 bases and J by 1 base, and 10 bases separated the two germline ends. CDR1 and CDR2 (germline): MDHEN, SYDVKM. CDR3 size: 14 residues. The CDR3 loop reads CASRSGHSNQPQHF. In DNA, the CDR3 is TGTGCCAGCAGATCGGGACACAGCAATCAGCCCCAGCATTTT.

J is TRBJ1-2 and V is TRBV5-4; TRBD1 matches 8 bases. V was pared by 0 bases and J by 5 bases, with 3 bases of the junction left unmatched. CDR1 and CDR2 from the germline V gene are SGHNT and YYREEE (reference sequence). The CDR3 runs 14 residues. The CDR3 sequence: CASSLGDRTYGYTF. Here the CDR3 DNA reads TGTGCCAGCAGCTTGGGGGACAGGACGTATGGCTACACCTTC.

This clone appeared once. The V call is TRBV25-1, the J call TRBJ2-3, with 12 bases fitting TRBD2. The junction had 9 bases not matched to a gene; V was cut back by 9 bases and J by 2 bases. This CDR3 contains 16 residues. Germline CDR1 and CDR2: MGHDK and SYGVNS. DNA for the CDR3: TGTGCCAGTTCTCCGGGACTAGCGGGTTTCACAGATACGCAGTATTTT. Its translation is CASSPGLAGFTDTQYF.

J is TRBJ2-7 and V is TRBV4-1, with D perhaps matching TRBD1 (5 bases). V was cut by 1 base and J by 6 bases, with 13 bases left in between. The CDR3 is 14 amino acids. Per germline, CDR1 MGHRA and CDR2 YSYEKL. The CDR3 spells CASSQVQGLGEQYF. The CDR3 nucleotides are TGCGCCAGCAGCCAAGTTCAGGGCTTGGGCGAGCAGTACTTC.

The rearrangement uses TRBV7-9 and TRBJ2-1; no firm D call. Germline CDR1 and CDR2: SEHNR and FQNEAQ (reference sequence). Trimming left V 8 bases short and J 5 bases short, with 10 bases between. The CDR3 runs to 12 residues. This CDR3 reads CASSVGNNEQFF. The CDR3, as DNA: TGTGCCAGCTCCGTTGGCAACAATGAGCAGTTCTTC.

The chain employs TRBV5-1 and TRBJ2-2; 10 bases match TRBD2. The CDR3 is made up of 16 amino acids. Germline values: CDR1 SGHRS, CDR2 YFSETQ. Germline trimming cut 4 bases from V and 5 bases from J; bases unmatched to any gene: 8. CDR3 nucleotides: TGCGCCAGCAGCGCCCTAGCGGGAGTTGGTACCGGGGAGCTGTTTTTT. This gives the protein CASSALAGVGTGELFF.

The gene calls are TRBV11-3 and TRBJ2-3, with 7 bases fitting TRBD2. Germline loops: CDR1 SGHNT, CDR2 YENEEA. With V trimmed by 6 bases and J by 2 bases, 5 bases remained unmatched. This CDR3 contains 14 residues. The CDR3 spells CASSSAGVTDTQYF. As DNA, the CDR3 is TGTGCCAGCAGTTCTGCGGGAGTCACAGATACGCAGTATTTT. The whole variable domain, remainder taken from reference TRBV11-3 and TRBJ2-3, is EAGVVQSPRYKIIEKKQPVAFWCNPISGHNTLYWYLQNLGQGPELLIRYENEEAVDDSQLPKDRFSAERLKGVDSTLKIQPAELGDSAVYLCASSSAGVTDTQYFGPGTRLTVL.

The count of this clone is one. The rearrangement uses TRBV5-1 and TRBJ1-1; no definite D call. V gave up 0 bases and J gave up 0 bases, with 6 bases separating them. The germline gives CDR1 SGHRS, CDR2 YFSETQ. CDR3 length equals 14 residues. The CDR3 sequence: CASSLATVNTEAFF. The CDR3 DNA reads TGCGCCAGCAGCTTGGCCACGGTGAACACTGAAGCTTTCTTT.

This clone was seen just once. The chain combines TRBV18 with TRBJ1-5; 11 bases are a match to TRBD1. V shed 6 bases, J shed 7 bases, and the junction held 8 bases outside the gene matches. The CDR3 has 15 residues. CDR1 and CDR2 (germline): KGHSH, LQKENI. In DNA form, the CDR3 reads TGTGCCAGCTCCCGGGGACAGGGGGGGGAGCAGCCCCAGCATTTT. This codes for CASSRGQGGEQPQHF.

The rearrangement uses TRBV7-9 and TRBJ1-2; D remains ambiguous. The V and J ends lost 6 bases and 4 bases respectively, with 12 bases between them. The CDR3 consists of 13 residues. Germline-derived CDR1 and CDR2 are SEHNR and FQNEAQ (reference sequence). CDR3 sequence (DNA): TGTGCCAGCAGAAACGGCGGGGTCTATGGCTACACCTTC. This gives the protein CASRNGGVYGYTF.

This sequence joins TRBV7-9 and TRBJ2-7, with a tentative D call TRBD2 (6 bases). From germline, CDR1 is SEHNR and CDR2 FQNEAQ (reference sequence). Trimming removed 2 bases from V and 6 bases from J, with 8 bases in between. CDR3 size: 12 residues. This CDR3 is CASSLMGGEQYF. CDR3 DNA sequence: TGTGCCAGCAGCTTAATGGGGGGCGAGCAGTACTTC.

The chain has TRBV27 and TRBJ2-5; perhaps TRBD1 as D (6 bases). Germline-derived CDR1 and CDR2 are MNHEY and SMNVEV (reference sequence). V lost 5 bases to trimming and J lost 5 bases, with 18 bases between them. There are 15 residues in the CDR3. The CDR3 sequence is CASSPQGEGEETQYF. The CDR3 DNA is TGTGCCAGCAGTCCACAGGGAGAGGGTGAGGAGACCCAGTACTTC.

The chain links TRBV11-3 to TRBJ2-2; unclear D gene. This CDR3 is built from 12 residues. Trimming took 3 bases from V and 4 from J, leaving 3 bases between them. The germline V gene encodes CDR1 SGHNT and CDR2 YENEEA. CDR3 in amino acids: CASSFVTGELFF. The DNA for the CDR3 is TGTGCCAGCAGCTTCGTCACCGGGGAGCTGTTTTTT.

The V gene is TRBV5-1, the J gene TRBJ1-4; D might be TRBD1 (5 bases). The length of the CDR3 is 16 residues. V was trimmed by 5 bases and J by 5 bases, leaving 19 bases between them. CDR1 SGHRS and CDR2 YFSETQ come from the germline V gene. The CDR3 spells CASSNWGGGVNEKLFF. The CDR3 bases are TGCGCCAGCAGTAACTGGGGCGGGGGGGTCAATGAAAAACTGTTTTTT.

The J gene is TRBJ1-2, the V gene TRBV19, with TRBD1 identical over 9 bases. V was pared by 4 bases and J by 7 bases, with 16 bases of the junction left unmatched. The CDR3 runs to 17 residues. Germline V gene sequence: CDR1 LNHDA, CDR2 SQIVND (reference sequence). The CDR3 DNA reads TGTGCCAGTAGTAGTTTGGACAGGGGACTCCGTCCCGCTGGCTACACCTTC. Residues: CASSSLDRGLRPAGYTF.

The chain uses TRBV7-3 and TRBJ2-5; TRBD1 might be the D (5 bases). The V end was cut by 5 bases, the J end by 5 bases, with 24 bases between. In germline, CDR1 is SGHTA, CDR2 FQGTGA. The CDR3 extends over 17 amino acids. CDR3 region: CASSPGKAGRLSETQYF. For the CDR3, the DNA is TGTGCCAGCAGCCCTGGGAAGGCAGGGCGGTTGTCGGAGACCCAGTACTTC.